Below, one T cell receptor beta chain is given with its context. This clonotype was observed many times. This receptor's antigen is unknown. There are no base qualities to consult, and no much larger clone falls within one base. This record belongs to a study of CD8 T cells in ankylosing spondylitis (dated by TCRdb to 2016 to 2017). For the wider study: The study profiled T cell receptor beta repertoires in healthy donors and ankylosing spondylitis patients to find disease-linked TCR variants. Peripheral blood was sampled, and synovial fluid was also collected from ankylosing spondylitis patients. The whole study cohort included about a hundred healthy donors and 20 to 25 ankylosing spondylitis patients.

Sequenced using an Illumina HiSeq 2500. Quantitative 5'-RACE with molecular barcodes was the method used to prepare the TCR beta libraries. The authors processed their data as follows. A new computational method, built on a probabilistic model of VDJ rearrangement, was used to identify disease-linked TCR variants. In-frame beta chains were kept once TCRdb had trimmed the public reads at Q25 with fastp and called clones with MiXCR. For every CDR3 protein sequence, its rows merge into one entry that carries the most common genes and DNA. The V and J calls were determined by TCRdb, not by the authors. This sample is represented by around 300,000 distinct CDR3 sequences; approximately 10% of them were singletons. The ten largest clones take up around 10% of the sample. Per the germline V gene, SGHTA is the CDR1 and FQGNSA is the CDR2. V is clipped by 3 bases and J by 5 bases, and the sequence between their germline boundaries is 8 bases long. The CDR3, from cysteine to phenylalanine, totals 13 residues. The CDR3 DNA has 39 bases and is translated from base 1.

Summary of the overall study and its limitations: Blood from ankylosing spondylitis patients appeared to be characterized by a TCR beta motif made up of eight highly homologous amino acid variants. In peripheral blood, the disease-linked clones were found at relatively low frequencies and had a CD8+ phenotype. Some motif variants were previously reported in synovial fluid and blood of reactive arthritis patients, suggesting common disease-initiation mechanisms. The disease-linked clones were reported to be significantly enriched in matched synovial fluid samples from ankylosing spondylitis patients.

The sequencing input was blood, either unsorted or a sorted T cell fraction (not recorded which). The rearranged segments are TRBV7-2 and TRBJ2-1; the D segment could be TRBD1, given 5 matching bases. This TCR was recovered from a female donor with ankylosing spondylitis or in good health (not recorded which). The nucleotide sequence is TGTGCCAGCAGCTTCACAGGAAACAATGAGCAGTTCTTC. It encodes CASSFTGNNEQFF.